One sample yielded the 22 T cell receptor beta chains listed below, sequenced in a study of T cells in Graves' hyperthyroidism and ophthalmopathy. TCR beta CDR3 regions were amplified from RNA. During a first-round RT-PCR of the TCR CDR3, the HTBI primer set was used. From the multiplex PCR reads, TCRdb called clonotypes with MiXCR, one entry per CDR3 protein. The sample lists 250,000 to 300,000 distinct CDR3 sequences; around 19% were seen once. Sequencing was carried out using blood. These receptors were collected from a man aged 45-65 years with Graves' ophthalmopathy.

This clonotype was seen a few times. This chain uses TRBV27 with TRBJ1-1; 9 positions agree with TRBD1. Trimming took 6 bases from V and 2 from J; bases not matched to a gene: 4. This CDR3 has 14 amino acids. Germline CDR1 reads MNHEY; CDR2 reads SMNVEV (reference sequence). The CDR3 DNA reads TGTGCCAGCAGACAGGGGGCGGCTAACACTGAAGCTTTCTTT. This codes for CASRQGAANTEAFF.

Regarding this clonotype: The CDR3 ends on some other residue instead of the conserved phenylalanine or tryptophan, so this is likely a read error. V is TRBV10-1 and J is TRBJ1-5; no clear D gene. The CDR3 runs to 14 residues. Looked up from germline, CDR1 is WNHNN and CDR2 is SYGVQD (reference sequence). V lost 6 bases and J lost 1, with 10 bases in between. CDR3 protein: CASRMGASNQPQHL. CDR3 sequence (DNA): TGCGCCAGCAGGATGGGAGCGAGCAATCAGCCCCAGCATCTT.

This clonotype was detected a few times. This chain joins TRBV20-1 and TRBJ1-1, with D possibly matching TRBD1 (5 bases). This CDR3 has 17 residues. Germline CDR1 is DFQATT and CDR2 is SNEGSKA (reference sequence). Deletions cut 4 bases from V and 7 bases from J, with 28 bases between. CDR3 residues: CSAMGEWGGEGSGEAFF. The CDR3 nucleotides read TGCAGTGCTATGGGGGAGTGGGGGGGAGAGGGTTCGGGTGAAGCTTTCTTT.

The CDR3: CASSGAGGFSLSEQYF. CDR3 nucleotides: TGTGCCAGCAGTGGCGCAGGGGGCTTCTCCCTTTCCGAGCAGTACTTC. The chain carries TRBV2 and TRBJ2-7, with TRBD1 identical over 8 bases. This CDR3 is built from 16 residues. The V and J ends lost 4 bases and 6 bases, in that order; junction bases with no gene match: 14. Looked up from germline, CDR1 is SNHLY and CDR2 is FYNNEI.

The chain joins TRBV12-3 or TRBV12-4 to TRBJ2-2; D is possibly TRBD1 (6 bases). V was cut by 11 bases and J by 5 bases, with 15 bases left in between. This CDR3 has 13 residues. CDR3 in DNA: TGTGCCGGGGCCGGGACACCGACCGGGGAGCTGTTTTTT. Translated, it gives CAGAGTPTGELFF.

V gene TRBV6-1 combines with J gene TRBJ2-3; the match to TRBD1 covers 9 bases. The CDR3 sequence is 15 residues long. With V trimmed by 4 bases and J by 5 bases, 7 bases remained unmatched. Germline values: CDR1 MNHNS, CDR2 SASEGT. This chain's CDR3 is CASSATGGGLDTQYF. CDR3 in DNA: TGTGCCAGCAGTGCAACAGGGGGCGGGTTAGATACGCAGTATTTT.

V and J are TRBV7-9 and TRBJ2-5; D gene ambiguous. Germline values: CDR1 SEHNR, CDR2 FQNEAQ (reference sequence). CDR3 size: 16 residues. V was shortened by 2 bases and J by 2 bases, with 15 bases between the two germline ends. Here the CDR3 reads CASSLSTGPVQETQYF. The CDR3 coding sequence is TGTGCCAGCAGCTTATCGACCGGACCGGTTCAAGAGACCCAGTACTTC. Based on the CDR3 plus reference TRBV7-9 and TRBJ2-5, the full variable domain is DTGVSQNPRHKITKRGQNVTFRCDPISEHNRLYWYRQTLGQGPEFLTYFQNEAQLEKSRLLSDRFSAERPKGSFSTLEIQRTEQGDSAMYLCASSLSTGPVQETQYFGPGTRLLVL.

Comments on this clonotype: A read error may explain this, as a much larger clone is one base away. The conserved phenylalanine or tryptophan is not found at the CDR3 terminus, so this likely reflects a read error. This chain uses TRBV6-5 with TRBJ1-1; D gene unclear. From germline, CDR1 is MNHEY and CDR2 SVGAGI. The CDR3 loop spans 16 amino acids. Trimming took 0 bases from V and 5 from J, leaving 16 bases between them. The CDR3 coding sequence is TGTGCCAGCAGTTACTCTAGATTCGATGTAAAAACTGAAGCTTTCCTT. Its protein product is CASSYSRFDVKTEAFL.

This clonotype was counted only a few times. V usage is TRBV19 and J usage is TRBJ2-2, with D uncertain. V was shortened by 7 bases and J by 4 bases, with 10 bases between the two germline ends. CDR1 LNHDA and CDR2 SQIVND come from the germline V gene (reference sequence). The CDR3 is made up of 13 amino acids. The CDR3 reads CASTRASTGELFF. As DNA, the CDR3 is TGTGCCAGTACCCGCGCGTCCACCGGGGAGCTGTTTTTT.

The sample holds many counts of this clonotype. The rearrangement links TRBV5-6 to TRBJ2-1; unclear D gene. Trimming took off 2 bases at V and 0 bases at J, with 9 bases between the two ends. The germline gives CDR1 SGHDT, CDR2 YYEEEE. The CDR3 contains 15 residues. CDR3 sequence (DNA): TGTGCCAGCAGCTTCGGGTTCAGCTCCTACAATGAGCAGTTCTTC. This gives the protein CASSFGFSSYNEQFF. The full variable domain, rest sourced from reference TRBV5-6 and TRBJ2-1, is DAGVTQSPTHLIKTRGQQVTLRCSPKSGHDTVSWYQQALGQGPQFIFQYYEEEERQRGNFPDRFSGHQFPNYSSELNVNALLLGDSALYLCASSFGFSSYNEQFFGPGTRLTVL.

This clonotype was counted between two and nine times. The V and J genes are TRBV20-1 and TRBJ1-5; no clear D gene. Per germline, CDR1 DFQATT and CDR2 SNEGSKA (reference sequence). This CDR3 region has 12 residues. Trimming shortened V by 3 bases and J by 5 bases, and 8 bases separated the two germline ends. Written as DNA, the CDR3 is TGCAGTGCTAGCAGTAATTATCAGCCCCAGCATTTT. This translates into CSASSNYQPQHF.

This clonotype appeared many times. The rearrangement joins TRBV11-2 to TRBJ2-1; TRBD1 matches at 10 bases. The trim removed 5 bases at V and 14 bases at J, leaving 3 bases unmatched. CDR1 and CDR2 (germline): SGHAT, FQNNGV. The CDR3 runs 11 residues. The CDR3: CASSGGQGKFF. Written as DNA, the CDR3 is TGTGCCAGCAGCGGGGGACAGGGGAAGTTCTTC.

The J gene is TRBJ1-3, the V gene TRBV28; D unresolved. Germline CDR1 and CDR2: MDHEN and SYDVKM. Trimming shortened V by 2 bases and J by 4 bases, and 12 bases separated the two germline ends. This CDR3 spans 15 amino acids. This CDR3 is CASSLGSRPGNTIYF. The CDR3 DNA reads as TGTGCCAGCAGTTTAGGGTCGAGGCCAGGAAACACCATATATTTT.

This clonotype was seen only a few times. The chain uses TRBV7-3 and TRBJ1-6; D gene unclear. Germline loops: CDR1 SGHTA, CDR2 FQGTGA. This CDR3 has 13 amino acids. V was trimmed by 2 bases and J by 5 bases, leaving 4 bases between them. The CDR3 region has the DNA TGTGCCAGCAGCTTACAGAATAATTCACCCCTCCACTTT. Translated: CASSLQNNSPLHF.

This clonotype turned up a few times. The V and J genes are TRBV6-2 or TRBV6-3 and TRBJ2-1; D possibly matches TRBD1 or TRBD2 (5 bases each). The CDR3 length is 15 residues. V was shortened by 6 bases and J by 5 bases, with 17 bases between the two germline ends. From germline, CDR1 is MNHEY and CDR2 SVGEGT. As DNA, the CDR3 is TGTGCCAGCAGCCTAGGTTGGGACGGAGACAATGAGCAGTTCTTC. This codes for CASSLGWDGDNEQFF.

This chain links TRBV24-1 with TRBJ1-5; D is perhaps TRBD1 (6 bases). Per the germline V gene, CDR1 is KGHDR and CDR2 is SFDVKD. The CDR3 runs to 17 residues. V was pared by 4 bases and J by 0 bases, with 15 bases between. The CDR3 coding sequence is TGTGCCACCAGTGACACCCGGACAGTTTCTAGCAATCAGCCCCAGCATTTT. This codes for CATSDTRTVSSNQPQHF.

This clonotype was found a few times. The V and J genes are TRBV29-1 and TRBJ2-1; D is unresolved. Trimming cost V 4 bases and J 1 base, with 14 bases left between them. CDR3 length: 15 residues. Germline V gives CDR1 SQVTM, CDR2 ANQGSEA. The CDR3 nucleotides are TGCAGCGTTGGGGCTGACCGTCTTTCCTACAATGAGCAGTTCTTC. It codes for CSVGADRLSYNEQFF.

This clonotype was detected a few times. V gene TRBV20-1 combines with J gene TRBJ2-1, with D hard to call. CDR3 length: 14 residues. V lost 3 bases and J lost 0, with 9 bases in between. CDR1 and CDR2 (germline): DFQATT, SNEGSKA (reference sequence). CDR3 DNA sequence: TGCAGTGCTAGCGAGGTGTACTCCTACAATGAGCAGTTCTTC. It yields the protein CSASEVYSYNEQFF.

This clonotype was found many times. The chain uses TRBV3-1 and TRBJ2-1, with a weak D call TRBD1 (6 bases). Germline values: CDR1 LGHDT, CDR2 YNNKEL (reference sequence). The ends were cut back, 3 bases at V and 8 bases at J, with 14 bases in the middle. The CDR3 covers 14 residues. The CDR3 DNA reads TGTGCCAGCAGCCAGGATCAGGGGCGGGATGAGCAGTTCTTC. The encoded protein is CASSQDQGRDEQFF.

This clonotype was seen many times. The chain joins TRBV12-3 or TRBV12-4 to TRBJ2-7, with TRBD2 as a possible D gene (5 bases). V lost 2 bases, J lost 3 bases, and 5 bases lay in between. This CDR3 has 12 amino acids. In nucleotides, the CDR3 is TGTGCCAGCAGTTTACGGGACTACGAGCAGTACTTC. Its protein product is CASSLRDYEQYF.

This clonotype was counted many times. The chain has TRBV11-2 and TRBJ2-5; 7 bases fit TRBD1. CDR3 length: 19 residues. With 0 bases clipped from V and 0 bases from J, the junction kept 13 bases outside the gene matches. Per germline, CDR1 SGHAT and CDR2 FQNNGV. CDR3 sequence reads: CASSLDSTSTGTYQETQYF. For the CDR3, the DNA is TGTGCCAGCAGCTTAGATTCCACCTCGACAGGGACGTACCAAGAGACCCAGTACTTC. Based on the CDR3 plus reference TRBV11-2 and TRBJ2-5, the full variable domain is EAGVAQSPRYKIIEKRQSVAFWCNPISGHATLYWYQQILGQGPKLLIQFQNNGVVDDSQLPKDRFSAERLKGVDSTLKIQPAKLEDSAVYLCASSLDSTSTGTYQETQYFGPGTRLLVL.

This clonotype was seen at least ten times. The genes are TRBV14 and TRBJ2-7, with a tentative D call TRBD2 (6 bases). Trimming stripped 1 base from V and 2 bases from J, with 18 bases between. Germline CDR1 reads SGHDN; CDR2 reads FVKESK. This CDR3 is 17 amino acids long. CDR3 sequence reads: CASSQAPAGSPPYEQYF. In nucleotides, the CDR3 is TGTGCCAGCAGCCAAGCCCCAGCGGGCTCTCCTCCCTACGAGCAGTACTTC.